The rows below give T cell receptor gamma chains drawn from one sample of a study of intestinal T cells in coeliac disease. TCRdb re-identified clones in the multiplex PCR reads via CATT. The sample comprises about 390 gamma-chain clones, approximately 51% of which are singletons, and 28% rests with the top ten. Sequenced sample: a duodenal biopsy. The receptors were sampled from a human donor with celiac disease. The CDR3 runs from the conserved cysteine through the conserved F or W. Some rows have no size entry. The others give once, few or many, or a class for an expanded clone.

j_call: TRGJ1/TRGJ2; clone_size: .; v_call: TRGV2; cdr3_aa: CATWDGSDYKKLF; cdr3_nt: TGTGCCACCTGGGACGGGTCCGATTATAAGAAACTCTTT
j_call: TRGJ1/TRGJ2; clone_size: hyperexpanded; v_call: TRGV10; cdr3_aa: CAAWSLKKLF; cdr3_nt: TGTGCTGCGTGGTCTTTAAAGAAACTCTTT
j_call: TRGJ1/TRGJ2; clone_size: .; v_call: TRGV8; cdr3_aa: CAPGDYYKKLF; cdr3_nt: TGTGCACCTGGGGATTATTATAAGAAACTCTTT
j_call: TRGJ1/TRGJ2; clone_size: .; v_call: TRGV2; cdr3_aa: CATGRDYKKLF; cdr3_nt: TGTGCCACTGGGAGGGATTATAAGAAACTCTTT
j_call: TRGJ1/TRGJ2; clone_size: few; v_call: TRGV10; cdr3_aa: CAAWGPYYKKLF; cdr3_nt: TGTGCTGCGTGGGGCCCCTATTATAAGAAACTCTTT
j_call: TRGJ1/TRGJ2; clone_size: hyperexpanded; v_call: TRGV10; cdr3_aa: CAANPYKKLF; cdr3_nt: TGTGCTGCGAATCCTTATAAGAAACTCTTT
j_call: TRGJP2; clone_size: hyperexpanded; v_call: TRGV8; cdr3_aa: CATWDMCDWIKTF; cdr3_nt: TGTGCCACCTGGGATATGTGTGATTGGATCAAGACGTTT
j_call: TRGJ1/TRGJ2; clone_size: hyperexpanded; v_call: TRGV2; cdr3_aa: CATLGRVYYKKLF; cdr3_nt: TGTGCCACCTTGGGGAGGGTTTATTATAAGAAACTCTTT
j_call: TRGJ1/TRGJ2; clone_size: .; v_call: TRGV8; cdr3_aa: CATRQAYYYKKLF; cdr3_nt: TGTGCCACCCGCCAAGCTTATTATTATAAGAAACTCTTT
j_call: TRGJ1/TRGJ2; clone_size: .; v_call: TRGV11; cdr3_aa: CACWIRLWLF; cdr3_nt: TGTGCCTGCTGGATTAGGCTGTGGCTCTTT
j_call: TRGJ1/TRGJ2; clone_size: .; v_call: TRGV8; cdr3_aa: CATRKPYYYKKLF; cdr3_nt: TGTGCCACCCGCAAGCCTTATTATTATAAGAAACTCTTT
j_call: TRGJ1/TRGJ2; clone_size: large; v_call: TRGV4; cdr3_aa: CATWDPPLYKKLF; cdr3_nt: TGTGCCACCTGGGATCCCCCCCTTTATAAGAAACTCTTT
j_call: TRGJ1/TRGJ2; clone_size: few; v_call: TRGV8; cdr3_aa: CATWKKEDYYKKLF; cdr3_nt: TGTGCCACCTGGAAAAAGGAGGATTATTATAAGAAACTCTTT
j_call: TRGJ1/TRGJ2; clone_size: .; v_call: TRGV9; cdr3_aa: CALWEVAPEGSRYKKLF; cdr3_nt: TGTGCCTTGTGGGAGGTGGCCCCTGAGGGCTCGCGGTATAAGAAACTTTTT
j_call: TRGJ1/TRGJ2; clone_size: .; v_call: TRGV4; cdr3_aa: CATWDERWAGGSTYYYKKLF; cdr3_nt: TGTGCCACCTGGGATGAGCGATGGGCCGGGGGTTCTACTTATTATTATAAGAAACTCTTT
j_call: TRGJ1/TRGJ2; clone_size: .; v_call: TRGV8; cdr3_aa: CATWDNFEYYKKLF; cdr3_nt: TGTGCCACCTGGGATAACTTCGAATATTATAAGAAACTCTTT
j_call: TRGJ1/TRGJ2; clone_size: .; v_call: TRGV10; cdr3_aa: CAAWDVSKKLF; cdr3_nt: TGTGCTGCGTGGGATGTATCGAAGAAACTCTTT
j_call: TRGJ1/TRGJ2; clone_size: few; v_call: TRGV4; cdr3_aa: CATWDGRKKLF; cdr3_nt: TGTGCCACCTGGGATGGGCGTAAGAAACTCTTT
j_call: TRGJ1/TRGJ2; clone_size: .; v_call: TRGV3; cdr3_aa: CATWDSSSYYKKLF; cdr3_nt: TGTGCCACCTGGGACAGTTCTAGTTATTATAAGAAACTCTTT
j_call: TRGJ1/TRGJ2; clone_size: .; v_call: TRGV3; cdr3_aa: CATWDRPRSYKKLF; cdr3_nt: TGTGCCACCTGGGACAGGCCTAGGAGTTATAAGAAACTCTTT
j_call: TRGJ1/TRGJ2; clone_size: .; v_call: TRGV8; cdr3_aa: CATWAPQYYKKLF; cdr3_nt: TGTGCCACCTGGGCCCCTCAGTATTATAAGAAACTCTTT
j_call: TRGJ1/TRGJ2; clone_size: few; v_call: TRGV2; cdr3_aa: CAHLGLRCYYKKLF; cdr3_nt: TGTGCCCACCTGGGACTCCGGTGTTATTATAAGAAACTCTTT
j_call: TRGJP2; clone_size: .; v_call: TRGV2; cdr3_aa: CAHLGRAHRGGSDWIKTF; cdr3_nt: TGTGCCCACCTGGGACGGGCCCACAGGGGGGGTAGTGATTGGATCAAGACGTTT
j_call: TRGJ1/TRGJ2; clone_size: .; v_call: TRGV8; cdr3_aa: CAPRLLISYKKLF; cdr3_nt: TGTGCCCCCCGACTCCTGATCTCGTATAAGAAACTCTTC
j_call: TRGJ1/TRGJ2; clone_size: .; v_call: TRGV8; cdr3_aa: CAPGITSNYYKKLF; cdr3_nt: TGTGCACCTGGGATAACTTCGAATTATTATAAGAAACTCTTT
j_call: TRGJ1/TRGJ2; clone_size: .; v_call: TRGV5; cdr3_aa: CAPGTCLRANYYKKLF; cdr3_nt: TGTGCACCTGGGACCTGTCTGCGTGCGAATTATTATAAGAAACTCTTT
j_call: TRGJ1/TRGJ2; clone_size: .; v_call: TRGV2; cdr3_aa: CATLGGYYKKLF; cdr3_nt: TGTGCCACCTTGGGAGGTTATTATAAGAAACTCTTT
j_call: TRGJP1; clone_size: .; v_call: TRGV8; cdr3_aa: CAPGDTGWFKIF; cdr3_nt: TGTGCACCTGGGGACACTGGTTGGTTCAAGATATTT
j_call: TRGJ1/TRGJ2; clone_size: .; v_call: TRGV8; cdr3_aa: CAPGIITKLF; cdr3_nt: TGTGCACCTGGGATTATAACGAAACTCTTT
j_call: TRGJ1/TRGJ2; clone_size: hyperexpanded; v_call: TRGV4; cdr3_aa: CATWTYYKKLF; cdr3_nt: TGTGCCACCTGGACTTATTATAAGAAACTCTTT
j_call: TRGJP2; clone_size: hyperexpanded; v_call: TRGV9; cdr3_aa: CALWEVNSSDWIKTF; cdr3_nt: TGTGCCTTGTGGGAGGTGAATAGTAGTGATTGGATCAAGACGTTT
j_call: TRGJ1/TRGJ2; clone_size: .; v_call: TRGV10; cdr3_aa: CAAWETCTYKKLF; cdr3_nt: TGTGCTGCGTGGGAAACATGTACTTATAAGAAACTCTTT
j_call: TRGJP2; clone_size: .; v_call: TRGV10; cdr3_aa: CAAWEVVDWIKTF; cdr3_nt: TGTGCTGCGTGGGAGGTAGTGGATTGGATCAAGACGTTT
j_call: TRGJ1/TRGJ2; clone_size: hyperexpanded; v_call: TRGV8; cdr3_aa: CATWRYYKKLF; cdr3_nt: TGTGCCACCTGGCGATATTATAAGAAACTCTTT
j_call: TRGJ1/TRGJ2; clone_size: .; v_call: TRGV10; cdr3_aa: CAACITGKLF; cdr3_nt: TGTGCTGCGTGTATCACCGGGAAACTCTTT
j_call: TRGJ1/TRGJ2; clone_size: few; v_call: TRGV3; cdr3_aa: CATPPCHKKLF; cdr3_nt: TGTGCCACCCCCCCTTGTCATAAGAAACTCTTT
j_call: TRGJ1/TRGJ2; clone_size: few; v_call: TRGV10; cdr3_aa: CAAWGPYYKKLF; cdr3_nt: TGTGCTGCGTGGGGGCCCTATTATAAGAAACTCTTT